Each of the 27 T cell receptor beta chains below was sequenced from the same sample in a study of beta chain features in type 1 diabetes. The investigators reverse transcribed all of the isolated RNA, so they sequenced expressed TCRB transcripts. This table comes from immunoSEQ multiplex PCR, and its TCRdb copy is limited to in-frame clones, with some not included. The data contain over 15,000 clones, 50% of them seen just once; the ten biggest clones take up approximately 0.42%. Sample: stem cell memory CD4+ T cells from blood. The receptor set was obtained from a young man in good health.

This clone has more than one count but fewer than ten. The chain uses TRBV11-1 and TRBJ2-1; D is uncertain. This CDR3 is built from 14 residues. Germline V gene data show CDR1 as SGHAT and CDR2 as FQDESV (reference sequence). The V gene lost 5 bases and the J gene lost 0 bases, with 8 bases spanning the gap. CDR3 residues: CASSMESSYNEQFF. Written as DNA, the CDR3 is TGTGCCAGCAGCATGGAGAGCTCCTACAATGAGCAGTTCTTC.

This rearrangement joins TRBV6-1 to TRBJ2-3; a weak D match, TRBD2 (5 bases). CDR1 MNHNS and CDR2 SASEGT come from the germline V gene. V lost 8 bases, J lost 6 bases, and 9 bases lay in between. The CDR3 has 11 amino acids. The DNA of the CDR3 is TGTGCCAGCGGATTAGCGGATACGCAGTATTTT. This encodes CASGLADTQYF.

V and J are TRBV29-1 and TRBJ1-3; 10 bases are shared with TRBD1. After removal of 6 bases from V and 1 base from J, the junction contained 3 bases not matched to a gene. Germline V gives CDR1 SQVTM, CDR2 ANQGSEA. The CDR3 extends over 14 amino acids. The CDR3 spells CSVGTGESGNTIYF. CDR3 nucleotide sequence: TGCAGCGTCGGGACAGGGGAATCTGGAAACACCATATATTTT.

This sequence joins TRBV7-3 and TRBJ2-7; maybe TRBD2 (6 bases). Germline CDR1 SGHTA, CDR2 FQGTGA. The CDR3 contains 15 residues. The germline V and J ends were trimmed by 2 bases and 1 base, with 12 bases remaining between them. This CDR3 reads CASSLHAGGSYEQYF. CDR3 coding DNA: TGTGCCAGCAGCTTACATGCCGGGGGTTCCTACGAGCAGTACTTC.

The chain recombines TRBV14 with TRBJ1-2; D is unresolved. The V end was cut by 4 bases, the J end by 7 bases, with 13 bases between. Germline lookup yields CDR1 SGHDN and CDR2 FVKESK. The CDR3 runs to 13 residues. The CDR3 loop is CASSPREGSGYTF. CDR3 DNA sequence: TGTGCCAGCAGCCCCCGAGAGGGCTCTGGCTACACCTTC.

The J gene is TRBJ1-2, the V gene TRBV30; weak D call: TRBD1 (5 bases). CDR3 length: 12 residues. CDR1 is GTSNPN and CDR2 is SVGIG in the germline V gene (reference sequence). The ends were cut back, 4 bases at V and 8 bases at J, with 14 bases in the middle. In DNA, the CDR3 is TGTGCCTGGACGGGGGGTACTAGAGGCTACACCTTC. This translates into CAWTGGTRGYTF.

The chain has TRBV2 and TRBJ1-5; 9 positions match TRBD1. Losses at the gene ends were 4 bases for V and 2 bases for J; bases not matched to a gene: 15. This CDR3 is 19 amino acids long. The germline gives CDR1 SNHLY, CDR2 FYNNEI. The CDR3 spells CASSGELGQGRVGNQPQHF. The CDR3, as DNA: TGTGCCAGCAGTGGCGAGCTCGGACAGGGGAGGGTAGGCAATCAGCCCCAGCATTTT.

Points on this clone: At one of its ends the junction is not consistent with the germline gene, which may arise from a read error. The sample has other DNA sequences that encode this CDR3 too. The CDR3 sequence: CASSLNGRGEQYF. The CDR3 DNA reads as TGTGCCAGCAGTTTAAACGGCAGGGGCGAGCAGTACTTC. The J gene is TRBJ2-7, the V gene TRBV7-3; tentative D call: TRBD1 (6 bases). From germline, CDR1 is SGHTA and CDR2 FQGTGA. The CDR3 runs 13 residues.

The CDR3 DNA follows: TGCGCCAGCAGCTTATTTGGGGGACTGACTAATGAAAAACTGTTTTTT. It specifies CASSLFGGLTNEKLFF. V is TRBV5-1 and J is TRBJ1-4; TRBD1 is a possible D gene (5 bases). The V end was cut by 2 bases, the J end by 2 bases, with 13 bases between. Germline lookup yields CDR1 SGHRS and CDR2 YFSETQ. This CDR3 has 16 residues.

This clone was counted between two and nine times. This chain joins TRBV19 and TRBJ1-1, with D tentatively TRBD1 (6 bases). The CDR3 contains 13 residues. Per the germline V gene, CDR1 is LNHDA and CDR2 is SQIVND (reference sequence). The V and J ends lost 4 bases and 3 bases respectively, with 9 bases between them. CDR3 bases: TGTGCCAGTAGTAGAGGGGGGGACACTGAAGCTTTCTTT. Translated: CASSRGGDTEAFF.

Only a few counts were recorded for this clone. The V and J genes are TRBV10-3 and TRBJ2-1; 8 bases fit TRBD2. Germline trimming cut 6 bases from V and 4 bases from J; bases unmatched to any gene: 5. Germline V gene data show CDR1 as ENHRY and CDR2 as SYGVKD. The CDR3 has 14 residues. CDR3 coding DNA: TGTGCCATCAGGCCGGGACTAGAATACAATGAGCAGTTCTTC. It specifies CAIRPGLEYNEQFF.

The V gene is TRBV25-1, the J gene TRBJ1-5; D is unclear. Germline V CDR1 and CDR2: MGHDK, SYGVNS. The V gene lost 4 bases and the J gene lost 0 bases, with 4 bases spanning the gap. The CDR3 has 13 amino acids. The CDR3 nucleotides are TGTGCCAGCAGTGTGGCTAGCAATCAGCCCCAGCATTTT. As protein: CASSVASNQPQHF. Drawing the rest from reference TRBV25-1 and TRBJ1-5, the complete variable domain is EADIYQTPRYLVIGTGKKITLECSQTMGHDKMYWYQQDPGMELHLIHYSYGVNSTEKGDLSSESTVSRIRTEHFPLTLESARPSHTSQYLCASSVASNQPQHFGDGTRLSIL.

The chain joins TRBV7-2 to TRBJ2-5, with a tentative D call TRBD1 (6 bases). Matching the DNA end better, TRBJ2-7 makes the J call doubtful. This CDR3 comprises 13 residues. Per the germline V gene, CDR1 is SGHTA and CDR2 is FQGNSA. The CDR3 is CASSFDRSYEQYF. The CDR3 DNA is TGTGCCAGCAGCTTTGACAGGAGTTACGAGCAGTACTTC.

The table lists this clone with a few counts. The chain is built from TRBV30 and TRBJ2-2, with D tentatively TRBD1 (6 bases). In germline, CDR1 is GTSNPN, CDR2 SVGIG (reference sequence). CDR3 length equals 14 residues. Deletions cut 4 bases from V and 5 bases from J, with 14 bases between. CDR3 residues: CAWTPGRGTGELFF. The DNA of the CDR3 is TGTGCCTGGACCCCGGGAAGGGGGACCGGGGAGCTGTTTTTT.

The chain combines TRBV7-3 with TRBJ1-1, with a weak D call TRBD1 (5 bases). The CDR3 is made up of 16 amino acids. Germline V gene sequence: CDR1 SGHTA, CDR2 FQGTGA. V dropped 2 bases and J dropped 1 base, with 14 bases sitting between them. CDR3 DNA sequence: TGTGCCAGCAGCTTAGCGCGGGGGTTCGGGAACACTGAAGCTTTCTTT. As protein: CASSLARGFGNTEAFF.

This chain connects TRBV7-2 to TRBJ2-1; a weak D match, TRBD1 (6 bases). V was cut by 1 base and J by 0 bases, with 7 bases left in between. This CDR3 comprises 15 residues. Germline loops: CDR1 SGHTA, CDR2 FQGNSA. CDR3 amino acids: CASSLGRGSYNEQFF. The CDR3 DNA sequence: TGTGCCAGCAGCTTAGGCAGGGGCTCCTACAATGAGCAGTTCTTC.

The V and J genes are TRBV5-1 and TRBJ2-2, with TRBD2 matching over 11 bases. J was trimmed by 4 bases and V by 0 bases; bases with no gene match: 5. Germline assignment: CDR1 SGHRS and CDR2 YFSETQ. There are 17 residues in the CDR3. The CDR3 here is CASSLAMGLAVTGELFF. CDR3 coding DNA: TGCGCCAGCAGCTTGGCCATGGGACTAGCGGTCACCGGGGAGCTGTTTTTT.

In its sample, this clone was seen a few times. V and J are TRBV7-9 and TRBJ2-7; 7 bases align to TRBD2. The CDR3 runs 15 residues. The germline V gene has CDR1 SEHNR and CDR2 FQNEAQ (reference sequence). V shed 4 bases and J 3 bases; nucleotides not matched to a gene: 9. CDR3 in DNA: TGTGCCAGCAGCTCTCCCGGGGAGGGTATCTACGAGCAGTACTTC. Its translation: CASSSPGEGIYEQYF.

The table lists this clone with a few counts. The chain carries TRBV19 and TRBJ2-1; 7 bases fit TRBD1. Losses at the gene ends were 6 bases for V and 2 bases for J; bases not matched to a gene: 7. The CDR3 spans 15 residues. Germline V CDR1 and CDR2: LNHDA, SQIVND (reference sequence). The CDR3 protein is CASSLTGVTYNEQFF. The CDR3 DNA reads TGTGCCAGTAGCCTAACAGGGGTTACCTACAATGAGCAGTTCTTC.

The sample holds one count of this clone. The V call is TRBV11-2, the J call TRBJ1-2, with TRBD1 matching over 8 bases. The germline gives CDR1 SGHAT, CDR2 FQNNGV. V gave up 5 bases and J gave up 8 bases; unmatched junction bases: 10. This CDR3 contains 14 residues. CDR3 sequence (DNA): TGTGCCAGCAGCCAAGACAGGGGAGAGGGAGGCTACACCTTC. The encoded protein is CASSQDRGEGGYTF.

The rearrangement links TRBV25-1 to TRBJ1-2; D is possibly TRBD1 (5 bases). Germline V gene data show CDR1 as MGHDK and CDR2 as SYGVNS. The length of the CDR3 is 17 residues. Trimming cost V 4 bases and J 4 bases, with 22 bases left between them. Here the CDR3 DNA reads TGTGCCAGCAGTGGTCCCGGGACCTTAGCGGCTATCTATGGCTACACCTTC. Protein product: CASSGPGTLAAIYGYTF.

The rearrangement links TRBV5-1 to TRBJ2-7; 8 bases agree with TRBD1. Germline V gene sequence: CDR1 SGHRS, CDR2 YFSETQ. The CDR3 extends over 15 amino acids. V dropped 2 bases and J dropped 3; count of bases not matched to a gene: 7. In nucleotides, the CDR3 is TGCGCCAGCAGCTTTGGGACAGGCGCAAACTACGAGCAGTACTTC. As protein: CASSFGTGANYEQYF.

This clone has only a few counts. V gene TRBV5-1 combines with J gene TRBJ2-4; possibly TRBD1 for D (6 bases). Germline V gene sequence: CDR1 SGHRS, CDR2 YFSETQ. V was clipped by 4 bases and J by 3 bases, with 20 bases between them. The CDR3 totals 17 residues. The CDR3 reads CASSLGDRTKDKNIQYF. CDR3 coding DNA: TGCGCCAGCAGCCTTGGTGACAGGACAAAAGACAAAAACATTCAGTACTTC.

This clone has a single count. The CDR3 coding sequence is TGTGCCAGCAGTGAACAGGGCGACAACTATGGCTACACCTTC. Residues: CASSEQGDNYGYTF. The chain uses TRBV25-1 and TRBJ1-2; D is possibly TRBD1 (5 bases). Germline V gene lookup returns CDR1 MGHDK and CDR2 SYGVNS. The CDR3 consists of 14 residues. V lost 2 bases and J lost 2, with 9 bases in between.

The chain uses TRBV7-2 and TRBJ2-1; 12 bases are a match to TRBD2. Trimming took 5 bases from V and 2 from J; bases not matched to a gene: 4. CDR3 length: 16 amino acids. Germline V gene data show CDR1 as SGHTA and CDR2 as FQGNSA. The CDR3 coding sequence is TGTGCCAGCAGCCAGACTAGCGGGAGCCCCTACAATGAGCAGTTCTTC. Protein: CASSQTSGSPYNEQFF.

V and J are TRBV6-4 and TRBJ1-2; D might be TRBD1 (5 bases). Between the trimmed V and J ends, which lost 8 bases and 4 bases, there was a span of 20 bases. Germline CDR1 and CDR2: MRHNA and SNTAGT. The CDR3 has 15 residues. The CDR3 coding sequence is TGTGCCAGCCGGGCGGGACCGGTGGGGAGCTATGGCTACACCTTC. Its translation is CASRAGPVGSYGYTF.

V is TRBV9 and J is TRBJ1-5, with D unresolved. CDR1 and CDR2 (germline): SGDLS, YYNGEE. Trimming pared 0 bases from V and 0 bases from J, leaving 7 bases between. This CDR3 is built from 15 residues. The CDR3 sequence is CASSVGGLSNQPQHF. CDR3 sequence (DNA): TGTGCCAGCAGCGTAGGTGGGCTTAGCAATCAGCCCCAGCATTTT.